The 28 T cell receptor beta chains presented below share a single source sample, sequenced in a study of CD8+CD57+ T cells in acquired aplastic anemia. Patients sequenced had flow cytometry evidence of CD8+CD57+ cell expansion. Genomic DNA was employed as the template in profiling TCR beta VDJ and CDR3. TCRdb called the reads again in MiXCR, with one record for every CDR3 protein. The repertoire holds about 160,000 distinct CDR3 sequences, with over 40% as singletons. Sequenced sample: sorted CD4+, CD8+, or CD8+CD57+ T cells (not recorded which) from PBMCs. The receptor set was obtained from a human donor with aplastic anemia.

The J gene is TRBJ2-7, the V gene TRBV29-1; 8 positions match TRBD1. This CDR3 region has 13 residues. Germline CDR1 and CDR2: SQVTM and ANQGSEA. Trimming removed 6 bases from V and 3 bases from J; junction bases left unmatched: 7. CDR3 DNA: TGCAGCGTCGAGGACAGGGAGGACTACGAGCAGTACTTC. It encodes CSVEDREDYEQYF.

This clonotype was picked up many times. The chain employs TRBV7-9 and TRBJ1-1; the D is unclear. Germline CDR1 SEHNR, CDR2 FQNEAQ (reference sequence). Trimming removed 5 bases from V and 1 base from J, with 17 bases in between. This CDR3 comprises 16 residues. The CDR3 here is CASSPPGVGGNTEAFF. Here the CDR3 DNA reads TGTGCCAGCAGCCCCCCCGGGGTGGGAGGGAACACTGAAGCTTTCTTT.

V gene TRBV4-3 combines with J gene TRBJ1-2, with D possibly matching TRBD1 (5 bases). The germline V gene has CDR1 LGHNA and CDR2 YSLEER. V shed 0 bases and J shed 7 bases, with 12 bases lying between them. This CDR3 is 14 amino acids long. The CDR3 is CASSQDRGAFGYTF. Here the CDR3 DNA reads TGCGCCAGCAGCCAAGATCGCGGGGCGTTTGGCTACACCTTC.

This clonotype was detected only a few times. The junction shows a germline mismatch at one end, possibly a read error. The chain couples TRBV10-3 to TRBJ2-1; D is uncertain. The V gene's germline CDR1 is ENHRY and CDR2 SYGVKD. The CDR3 is 14 amino acids. The CDR3 is CASSPLSSYNEQFF. The CDR3 coding sequence is TGTGCCAGCAGTCCTCTTAGCTCCTACAATGAGCAGTTCTTC.

The chain joins TRBV7-2 to TRBJ2-7, with D possibly TRBD1 on 6 matching bases. Trimming took off 3 bases at V and 5 bases at J, with 14 bases between the two ends. The V gene's germline CDR1 is SGHTA and CDR2 FQGNSA. The CDR3 extends over 14 amino acids. The CDR3 sequence: CASSLGRGKDEQYF. The DNA of the CDR3 is TGTGCCAGCAGCTTGGGCAGGGGAAAAGACGAGCAGTACTTC.

The chain uses TRBV20-1 and TRBJ2-7; 9 nucleotides match TRBD1. The length of the CDR3 is 14 residues. V shed 4 bases, J shed 3 bases, and the junction held 7 bases outside the gene matches. The germline CDR1 and CDR2 sequences are DFQATT and SNEGSKA (reference sequence). CDR3 residues: CSATGDREDYEQYF. In DNA, the CDR3 is TGCAGTGCTACCGGGGACAGGGAGGACTACGAGCAGTACTTC.

This clonotype has ten or more counts. The rearrangement joins TRBV19 to TRBJ1-1; unclear D gene. In germline, CDR1 is LNHDA, CDR2 SQIVND (reference sequence). This CDR3 has 14 residues. V was cut by 3 bases and J by 4 bases, with 12 bases left in between. CDR3 sequence: CASSIMEGGTEAFF. The CDR3, as DNA: TGTGCCAGTAGTATTATGGAGGGAGGCACTGAAGCTTTCTTT.

The chain has TRBV7-2 and TRBJ1-2; D ambiguous. The CDR3 contains 13 residues. The V and J ends lost 5 bases and 4 bases respectively, with 11 bases between them. CDR1 and CDR2 from the germline V gene are SGHTA and FQGNSA. CDR3 amino acids: CASSPASGYGYTF. CDR3 bases: TGTGCCAGCAGCCCTGCCTCTGGCTATGGCTACACCTTC.

The CDR3 nucleotides are TGTGCCAGCGATTCCGGGACCCGGGACTATGGCTACACCTTC. Translated: CASDSGTRDYGYTF. The V call is TRBV25-1, the J call TRBJ1-2; D is possibly TRBD1 (5 bases). Germline CDR1 and CDR2: MGHDK and SYGVNS. V lost 8 bases and J 3 bases, leaving 16 bases between the germline ends. There are 14 residues in the CDR3.

This clonotype is a singleton in its sample. V gene TRBV25-1 combines with J gene TRBJ2-5, with 8 bases matching TRBD1. CDR3 length equals 15 residues. V was pared by 6 bases and J by 5 bases, with 11 bases of the junction left unmatched. Looked up from germline, CDR1 is MGHDK and CDR2 is SYGVNS. The CDR3 nucleotides are TGTGCCAGCAGCGGGCAGGGGGCGCGACGGGAGACCCAGTACTTC. It encodes CASSGQGARRETQYF.

The genes are TRBV2 and TRBJ1-2, with 9 bases identical to TRBD1. Per the germline V gene, CDR1 is SNHLY and CDR2 is FYNNEI. Germline trimming cut 4 bases from V and 5 bases from J; bases unmatched to any gene: 5. The length of the CDR3 is 14 residues. CDR3 in DNA: TGTGCCAGCAGTGTACCCGGGACAGGGTATGGCTACACCTTC. Protein sequence: CASSVPGTGYGYTF.

Comments on this clonotype: The junction differs from germline at one of its ends, possibly a read error. V is TRBV19 and J is TRBJ1-2, with a tentative D call TRBD1 (6 bases). Per germline, CDR1 LNHDA and CDR2 SQIVND (reference sequence). The CDR3 has 12 residues. CDR3 in DNA: TGTGCCGGTATGGACAGAGCCTATGGCTACACCTTT. As protein: CAGMDRAYGYTF.

The chain carries TRBV25-1 and TRBJ1-5; D remains unclear. Trimming took off 2 bases at V and 0 bases at J, with 5 bases between the two ends. The germline V gene encodes CDR1 MGHDK and CDR2 SYGVNS. The CDR3 covers 14 residues. The CDR3 sequence: CASSERDSNQPQHF. CDR3 in DNA: TGTGCCAGCAGTGAAAGAGATAGCAATCAGCCCCAGCATTTT.

The chain couples TRBV29-1 to TRBJ1-4; D is uncertain. The V end lost 4 bases, the J end lost 6 bases, and 9 bases lay between the germline ends. This CDR3 comprises 12 residues. Germline V gives CDR1 SQVTM, CDR2 ANQGSEA. CDR3: CSVGPADEKLFF. The CDR3 DNA sequence: TGCAGCGTTGGACCGGCGGATGAAAAACTGTTTTTT.

V and J are TRBV30 and TRBJ1-2; 9 nucleotides match TRBD1. J was trimmed by 4 bases and V by 5 bases; bases with no gene match: 2. The CDR3 extends over 12 amino acids. Germline CDR1 GTSNPN, CDR2 SVGIG (reference sequence). As DNA, the CDR3 is TGTGCCTGGGGGACAGGGAGCTATGGCTACACCTTC. Amino acids: CAWGTGSYGYTF.

This chain joins TRBV2 and TRBJ1-6, with TRBD1 identical over 8 bases. Trimming removed 5 bases from V and 13 bases from J; junction bases left unmatched: 13. This CDR3 has 15 residues. CDR1 is SNHLY, CDR2 FYNNEI, per germline. CDR3 loop: CASSWTGTGTSPLHF. CDR3 nucleotide sequence: TGTGCCAGCAGTTGGACCGGGACAGGCACTTCTCCCCTCCACTTT.

The chain joins TRBV10-2 to TRBJ1-1; 7 positions agree with TRBD1. CDR1 WSHSY and CDR2 SAAADI come from the germline V gene. J lost 5 bases, V lost 6 bases, and 9 bases had no gene match. The CDR3 has 14 amino acids. The CDR3 sequence: CASRAAQGWTEAFF. Written as DNA, the CDR3 is TGCGCCAGCAGGGCCGCACAGGGGTGGACTGAAGCTTTCTTT.

A word on this clonotype: A junction end diverges from the germline sequence, so it may reflect a read error. The rearrangement joins TRBV29-1 to TRBJ1-1, with D possibly matching TRBD1 (6 bases). CDR1 is SQVTM, CDR2 ANQGSEA, per germline. The CDR3 length is 13 residues. This CDR3 reads CSVGGQMNTEAFF. In DNA form, the CDR3 reads TGCAGCGTAGGCGGACAGATGAACACTGAAGCCTTCTTT.

This clonotype showed up just a few times. The chain joins TRBV18 to TRBJ1-4, with 7 bases lining up with TRBD1. CDR3 length: 14 residues. The ends lost 1 base at V and 4 bases at J; junction bases unmatched: 0. Germline CDR1 and CDR2: KGHSH and LQKENI. CDR3 nucleotide sequence: TGTGCCAGCTCACCACGACAGGGTAATGAAAAACTGTTTTTT. It yields the protein CASSPRQGNEKLFF.

This clonotype came up once. The chain uses TRBV29-1 and TRBJ1-2; D is possibly TRBD1 (5 bases). The V and J ends lost 3 bases and 7 bases respectively, with 15 bases between them. This CDR3 is 13 amino acids long. Germline values: CDR1 SQVTM, CDR2 ANQGSEA. CDR3 DNA sequence: TGCAGCGTTGATAGGGGATCTATACGTGGCTACACCTTC. Protein sequence: CSVDRGSIRGYTF.

This clonotype was seen repeatedly, ten times or more. The chain combines TRBV7-9 with TRBJ2-1; D remains ambiguous. Germline V gene data show CDR1 as SEHNR and CDR2 as FQNEAQ (reference sequence). V shed 1 base and J shed 7 bases, with 8 bases lying between them. The CDR3 contains 13 residues. The CDR3 DNA sequence: TGTGCCAGCAGCTTAGATTTGCGTAATGAGCAGTTCTTC. It encodes CASSLDLRNEQFF.

CDR3 in amino acids: CATSTSQGGNQPQHF. The CDR3 DNA follows: TGTGCCACCAGCACCTCCCAGGGCGGCAATCAGCCCCAGCATTTT. The V gene is TRBV15, the J gene TRBJ1-5, with a tentative D call TRBD1 (5 bases). V lost 4 bases, J lost 2 bases, and 12 bases lay in between. CDR1 and CDR2 from the germline V gene are LNHNV and YYDKDF (reference sequence). The CDR3 length is 15 residues.

This sequence joins TRBV7-2 and TRBJ1-4; D gene ambiguous. The CDR3 sequence is 14 residues long. From germline, CDR1 is SGHTA and CDR2 FQGNSA. V lost 5 bases and J lost 4, with 11 bases in between. The CDR3 nucleotides read TGTGCCAGCAGCGGTCCTCGCCATAATGAAAAACTGTTTTTT. Residues: CASSGPRHNEKLFF.

Concerning this clonotype: At one of its ends the junction is not consistent with the germline gene, which may arise from a read error. This chain uses TRBV20-1 with TRBJ2-7; D perhaps matches TRBD2 (7 bases). The CDR3 loop spans 15 amino acids. CDR1 is DFQATT, CDR2 SNEGSKA, per germline (reference sequence). The CDR3 sequence: CSARDPSGGAFEQYF. CDR3 DNA: TGCAGTGCTAGAGATCCCAGTGGGGGGGCCTTCGAGCAATACTTC.

A word on this clonotype: It may be a read error: a sequence one base away is much more abundant. The rearrangement joins TRBV20-1 to TRBJ2-5, with unresolved D. Looked up from germline, CDR1 is DFQATT and CDR2 is SNEGSKA (reference sequence). This CDR3 comprises 14 residues. The CDR3 nucleotides are TGCGGTGCTAGAGATCCCAAGCGACTCGAGACCCAGTACTTC. Amino acids: CGARDPKRLETQYF.

V usage is TRBV10-3 and J usage is TRBJ2-7; D perhaps matches TRBD1 (6 bases). The CDR3 contains 14 residues. Trimming took 2 bases from V and 1 from J, leaving 9 bases between them. In germline, CDR1 is ENHRY, CDR2 SYGVKD. CDR3: CAISEPDRSYEQYF. Written as DNA, the CDR3 is TGTGCCATCAGTGAGCCGGACAGATCCTACGAGCAGTACTTC.

This clonotype was seen many times. J is TRBJ2-5 and V is TRBV6-1; D possibly corresponds to TRBD2 (7 bases). Trimming stripped 7 bases from V and 5 bases from J, with 17 bases between. CDR3 length: 14 amino acids. From germline, CDR1 is MNHNS and CDR2 SASEGT. The CDR3: CASTLGGGGETQYF. The DNA of the CDR3 is TGTGCCAGCACCCTAGGGGGGGGAGGCGAGACCCAGTACTTC.

CDR3 sequence (DNA): TGTGCCAGCAGCTTCCGGGACAGGGGCTCCTACGAGCAGTACGTC. This codes for CASSFRDRGSYEQYV. J is TRBJ2-7 and V is TRBV15; 10 bases agree with TRBD1. The CDR3 has 15 residues. CDR1 LNHNV and CDR2 YYDKDF come from the germline V gene (reference sequence).